A single sample is the source of the 11 T cell receptor beta chains below, sequenced in a study of Tregs in tolerant kidney transplant recipients. The assay was immunoSEQ multiplex PCR, and TCRdb's table has in-frame clones only and misses some. Here the sample spans over 50,000 clones, 80% to 90% being singletons. This sample comprised Tregs from blood, obtained before the transplant. These receptor sequences come from a human donor who received a combined kidney and bone marrow transplant.

This chain joins TRBV9 and TRBJ2-5, with 8 nucleotides matching TRBD2. Germline values: CDR1 SGDLS, CDR2 YYNGEE. The CDR3 is 15 residues long. V lost 4 bases to trimming and J lost 2 bases; unmatched junction nucleotides: 7. The CDR3 here is CASSPGRAWQETQYF. The CDR3, as DNA: TGTGCCAGCAGCCCCGGGAGGGCTTGGCAAGAGACCCAGTACTTC. The full variable domain, with the rest looked up from reference TRBV9 and TRBJ2-5, is DSGVTQTPKHLITATGQRVTLRCSPRSGDLSVYWYQQSLDQGLQFLIQYYNGEERAKGNILERFSAQQFPDLHSELNLSSLELGDSALYFCASSPGRAWQETQYFGPGTRLLVL.

The rearrangement uses TRBV7-9 and TRBJ1-2; tentative D call: TRBD1 (5 bases). This CDR3 has 14 residues. The germline V gene encodes CDR1 SEHNR and CDR2 FQNEAQ (reference sequence). The V end lost 0 bases, the J end lost 4 bases, and 9 bases lay between the germline ends. CDR3 in amino acids: CASSLAGGSYGYTF. The CDR3 DNA sequence: TGTGCCAGCAGCTTAGCCGGGGGGTCCTATGGCTACACCTTC.

The chain is built from TRBV5-1 and TRBJ2-1; D perhaps matches TRBD2 (6 bases). Trimming took 0 bases from V and 0 from J, leaving 13 bases between them. CDR1 and CDR2 (germline): SGHRS, YFSETQ. There are 17 residues in the CDR3. The chain's CDR3 is CASSLGTTPSSYNEQFF. For the CDR3, the DNA is TGCGCCAGCAGCTTGGGGACTACCCCGAGCTCCTACAATGAGCAGTTCTTC.

The CDR3 spells CASRRGQGNTHEQYF. Written as DNA, the CDR3 is TGCGCCAGTAGGCGAGGACAGGGGAATACCCACGAGCAGTACTTC. This rearrangement joins TRBV5-1 to TRBJ2-7; 9 bases agree with TRBD1. Per germline, CDR1 SGHRS and CDR2 YFSETQ. The CDR3 runs 15 residues. Trimming cost V 8 bases and J 5 bases; bases outside gene matches: 14.

V and J are TRBV4-1 and TRBJ1-2; D may be TRBD1 (5 bases). CDR3 length: 17 amino acids. Trimming cost V 0 bases and J 8 bases, with 22 bases left between them. Germline-derived CDR1 and CDR2 are MGHRA and YSYEKL. CDR3 nucleotide sequence: TGCGCCAGCAGCCAAGATAGTCGAACAGGTCGCCCTTGGGGCTACACCTTC. Its translation: CASSQDSRTGRPWGYTF.

The rearrangement uses TRBV4-2 and TRBJ2-5; no reliable D call. Trimming removed 4 bases at V and 5 bases at J, with 11 bases between. The CDR3 sequence is 13 residues long. CDR1 and CDR2 (germline): LGHNA, YNFKEQ. The CDR3 reads CASSRVLGETQYF. The CDR3 DNA reads TGTGCCAGCAGCCGAGTGCTGGGGGAGACCCAGTACTTC.

V is TRBV2 and J is TRBJ2-1; D is ambiguous. Germline CDR1 and CDR2: SNHLY and FYNNEI. The CDR3 has 15 residues. The germline V and J ends were trimmed by 2 bases and 1 base, with 9 bases remaining between them. The CDR3 spells CASSEFARSYNEQFF. CDR3 bases: TGTGCCAGCAGTGAATTTGCGAGGTCCTACAATGAGCAGTTCTTC. The complete variable domain, with remaining parts taken from reference TRBV2 and TRBJ2-1, reads EPEVTQTPSHQVTQMGQEVILRCVPISNHLYFYWYRQILGQKVEFLVSFYNNEISEKSEIFDDQFSVERPDGSNFTLKIRSTKLEDSAMYFCASSEFARSYNEQFFGPGTRLTVL.

The rearrangement uses TRBV7-2 and TRBJ1-3; D possibly corresponds to TRBD1 (6 bases). The CDR3 extends over 15 amino acids. CDR1 and CDR2 from the germline V gene are SGHTA and FQGNSA. V gave up 5 bases and J gave up 1 base, with 12 bases separating them. The CDR3 nucleotides are TGTGCCAGCAGCCTGGACGGACAGTCTGGAAACACCATATATTTT. Residues: CASSLDGQSGNTIYF.

This chain uses TRBV6-4 with TRBJ1-5; 10 bases fit TRBD1. V dropped 6 bases and J dropped 7; count of bases not matched to a gene: 6. The germline V gene has CDR1 MRHNA and CDR2 SNTAGT. The CDR3 is made up of 14 amino acids. For the CDR3, the DNA is TGTGCCAGCAGGGACAGGGGGAAGCGGCAGCCCCAGCATTTT. It specifies CASRDRGKRQPQHF.

The chain has TRBV2 and TRBJ2-7; D call uncertain. The CDR3 loop spans 12 amino acids. Germline assignment: CDR1 SNHLY and CDR2 FYNNEI. Trimming took 9 bases from V and 3 from J, leaving 12 bases between them. CDR3 bases: TGTGCCAGTGAATTCCAAGGCTACGAGCAGTACTTC. The encoded protein is CASEFQGYEQYF.

The rearrangement links TRBV28 to TRBJ2-6; 9 bases align to TRBD1. The V segment lost 6 bases and the J segment 2 bases; nucleotides outside the gene matches: 5. In germline, CDR1 is MDHEN, CDR2 SYDVKM. This CDR3 has 16 amino acids. In nucleotides, the CDR3 is TGTGCCAGCAGCCCCTACAGGGGGCCTGGGGCCAACGTCCTGACTTTC. Translating it yields CASSPYRGPGANVLTF.